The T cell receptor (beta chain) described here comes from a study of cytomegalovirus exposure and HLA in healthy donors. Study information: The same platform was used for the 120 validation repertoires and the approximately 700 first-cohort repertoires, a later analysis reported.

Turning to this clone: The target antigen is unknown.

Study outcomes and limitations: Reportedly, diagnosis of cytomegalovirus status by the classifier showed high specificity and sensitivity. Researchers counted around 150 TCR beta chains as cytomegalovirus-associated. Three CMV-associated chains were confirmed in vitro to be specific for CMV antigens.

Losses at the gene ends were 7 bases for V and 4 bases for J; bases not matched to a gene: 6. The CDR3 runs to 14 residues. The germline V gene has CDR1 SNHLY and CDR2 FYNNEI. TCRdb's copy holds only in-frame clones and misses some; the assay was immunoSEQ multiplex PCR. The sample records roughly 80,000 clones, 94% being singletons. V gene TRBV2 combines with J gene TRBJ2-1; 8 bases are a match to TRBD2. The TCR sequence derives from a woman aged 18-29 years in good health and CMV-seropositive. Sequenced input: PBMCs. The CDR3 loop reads CASNPGGVYNEQFF. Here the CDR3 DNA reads TGTGCCAGCAATCCCGGGGGGGTATACAATGAGCAGTTCTTC.